A single T cell receptor (beta chain) is shown here with its context. What it binds is not known. The CDR3 contains 14 residues. The V end lost 0 bases, the J end lost 4 bases, and 10 bases lay between the germline ends. Germline-derived CDR1 and CDR2 are SGHRS and YFSETQ. The source of the sample is a study of T cells after yellow fever vaccination. Overall study findings and caveats: Any FACS-sorted repertoire could hold abundant clonotypes that contaminate it from the bulk population. Weaker overall was a secondary response that nonetheless peaked faster, on day 5 versus 15.

Researchers made TCR cDNA using 5'RACE template switching, and this step added a universal primer site and UMIs. TCRdb reprocessed the 5' RACE reads via MiXCR and lists one record per CDR3 protein. The sample holds about 320,000 distinct CDR3 sequences, over 8.5% seen once. The sequence came from a man between 18 and 29 years old who received the YFV17D yellow fever vaccine. The material sequenced was CD4+ T cells sorted from PBMCs, taken 45 days after the yellow fever booster vaccination. The chain recombines TRBV5-1 with TRBJ2-5; a possible D gene is TRBD1 (6 bases). CDR3 DNA: TGCGCCAGCAGCTTGGCAGGGGCTGCAGAGACCCAGTACTTC. Translated, it gives CASSLAGAAETQYF.